This TCR beta chain emerged from a study of identical twins. Broader study findings: Sharing of beta out-of-frame sequences by twins showed a weaker excess. Cross-sectional statistics, not tracking of the same donors, supported the conclusions.

This CDR3 contains 15 residues. V was cut by 3 bases and J by 4 bases, with 13 bases left in between. TCRdb re-analysed the 5' RACE reads in MiXCR, keeping a single row per CDR3 protein. Counted here are about 240,000 distinct CDR3 sequences, 12% occurring once; the ten biggest clones make up roughly 4%. About this clonotype itself: Its specificity is unknown.

The sample was also linked to a second study, of yellow fever vaccine responses in identical twins.

The sequence was collected from a young woman in good health. Sequencing used memory (CD45RO+) T cells sorted from blood. The chain joins TRBV12-3 or TRBV12-4 to TRBJ1-5, with a weak D call TRBD1 (6 bases). The CDR3 bases are TGTGCCAGCAGTTTCTCCTCACAGGGAAATCAGCCCCAGCATTTT. Its translation: CASSFSSQGNQPQHF.